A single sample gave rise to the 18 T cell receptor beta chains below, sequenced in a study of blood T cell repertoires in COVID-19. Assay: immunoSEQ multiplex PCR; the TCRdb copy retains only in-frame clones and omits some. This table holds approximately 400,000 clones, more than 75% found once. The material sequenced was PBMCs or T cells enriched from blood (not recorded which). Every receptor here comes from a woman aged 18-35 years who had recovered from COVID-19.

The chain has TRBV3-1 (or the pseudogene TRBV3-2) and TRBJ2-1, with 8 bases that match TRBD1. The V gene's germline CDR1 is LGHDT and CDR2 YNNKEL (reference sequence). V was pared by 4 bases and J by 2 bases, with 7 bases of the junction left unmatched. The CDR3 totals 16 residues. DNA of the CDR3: TGTGCCAGCAGCCCCTCCGGGACAGGTGCCTACAATGAGCAGTTCTTC. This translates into CASSPSGTGAYNEQFF.

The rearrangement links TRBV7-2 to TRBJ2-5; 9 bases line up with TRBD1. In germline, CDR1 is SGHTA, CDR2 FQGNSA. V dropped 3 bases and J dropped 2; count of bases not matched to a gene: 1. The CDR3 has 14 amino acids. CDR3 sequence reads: CASSFDRGQETQYF. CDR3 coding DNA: TGTGCCAGCAGCTTTGACAGGGGGCAAGAGACCCAGTACTTC.

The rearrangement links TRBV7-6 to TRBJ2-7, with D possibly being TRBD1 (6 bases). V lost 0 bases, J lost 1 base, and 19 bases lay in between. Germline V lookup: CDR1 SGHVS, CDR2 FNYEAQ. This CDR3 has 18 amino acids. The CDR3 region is CASSLAQGHPRGSYEQYF. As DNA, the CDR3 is TGTGCCAGCAGCTTAGCGCAAGGACACCCCAGGGGATCCTACGAGCAGTACTTC.

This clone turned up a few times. The CDR3 region has the DNA TGTGCCAGCAGCTCCCTAGGCGGGGGTGGTGGAAACACCATATATTTT. Amino acids: CASSSLGGGGGNTIYF. This chain links TRBV9 with TRBJ1-3; D perhaps matches TRBD1 (5 bases). This CDR3 region has 16 residues. Looked up from germline, CDR1 is SGDLS and CDR2 is YYNGEE. The V gene lost 4 bases and the J gene lost 3 bases, with 17 bases spanning the gap.

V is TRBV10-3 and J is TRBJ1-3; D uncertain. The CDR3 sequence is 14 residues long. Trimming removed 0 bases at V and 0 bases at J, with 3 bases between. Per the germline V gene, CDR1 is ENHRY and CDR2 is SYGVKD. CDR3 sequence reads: CAISESSSGNTIYF. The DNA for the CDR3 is TGTGCCATCAGTGAGTCCAGCTCTGGAAACACCATATATTTT.

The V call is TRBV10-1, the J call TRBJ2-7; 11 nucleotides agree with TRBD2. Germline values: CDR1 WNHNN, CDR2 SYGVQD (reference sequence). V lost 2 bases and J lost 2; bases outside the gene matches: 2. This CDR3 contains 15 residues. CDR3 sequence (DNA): TGCGCCAGCAGTGAGACGACTAGCGGGGCCTACGAGCAGTACTTC. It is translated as CASSETTSGAYEQYF.

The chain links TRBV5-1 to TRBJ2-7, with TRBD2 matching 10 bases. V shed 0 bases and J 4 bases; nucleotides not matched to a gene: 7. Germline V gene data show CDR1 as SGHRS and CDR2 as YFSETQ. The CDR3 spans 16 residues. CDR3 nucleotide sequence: TGCGCCAGCAGCTTGGTAGGAGCGGGGGGGACTTACGAGCAGTACTTC. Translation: CASSLVGAGGTYEQYF.

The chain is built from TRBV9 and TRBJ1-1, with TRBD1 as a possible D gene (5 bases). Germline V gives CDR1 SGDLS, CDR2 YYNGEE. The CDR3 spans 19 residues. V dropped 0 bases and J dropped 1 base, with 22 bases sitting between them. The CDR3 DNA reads TGTGCCAGCAGCGTAGGTCCCTTTCCCAGGGCTCGGCCGAACACTGAAGCTTTCTTT. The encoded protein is CASSVGPFPRARPNTEAFF.

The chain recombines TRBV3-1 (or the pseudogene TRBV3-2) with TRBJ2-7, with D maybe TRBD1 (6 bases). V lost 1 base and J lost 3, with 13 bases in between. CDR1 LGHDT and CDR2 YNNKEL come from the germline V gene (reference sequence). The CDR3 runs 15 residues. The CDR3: CASSQVEGGFYEQYF. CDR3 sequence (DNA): TGTGCCAGCAGCCAAGTGGAAGGGGGTTTCTACGAGCAGTACTTC.

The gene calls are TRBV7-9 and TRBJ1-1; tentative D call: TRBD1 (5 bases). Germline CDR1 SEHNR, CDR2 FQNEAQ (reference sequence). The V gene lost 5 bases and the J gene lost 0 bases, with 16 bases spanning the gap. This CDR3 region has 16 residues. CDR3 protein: CASSARPREVNTEAFF. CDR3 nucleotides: TGTGCCAGCAGCGCCCGCCCCAGGGAGGTGAACACTGAAGCTTTCTTT.

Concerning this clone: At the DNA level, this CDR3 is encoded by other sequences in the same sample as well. CDR3 amino acids: CASSPSTGDYEQYF. The CDR3, as DNA: TGCGCCAGCAGCCCATCGACAGGAGACTACGAGCAGTACTTC. The chain combines TRBV5-1 with TRBJ2-7; tentatively, D is TRBD1 (6 bases). Trimming took off 4 bases at V and 3 bases at J, with 14 bases between the two ends. CDR3 length: 14 amino acids. Germline lookup yields CDR1 SGHRS and CDR2 YFSETQ.

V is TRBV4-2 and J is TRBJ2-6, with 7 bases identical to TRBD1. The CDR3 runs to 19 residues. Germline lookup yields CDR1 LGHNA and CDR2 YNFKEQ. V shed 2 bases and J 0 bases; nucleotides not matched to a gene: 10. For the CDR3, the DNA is TGTGCCAGCAGCCAACCATTGACAGGGCTATTCTCTGGGGCCAACGTCCTGACTTTC. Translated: CASSQPLTGLFSGANVLTF.

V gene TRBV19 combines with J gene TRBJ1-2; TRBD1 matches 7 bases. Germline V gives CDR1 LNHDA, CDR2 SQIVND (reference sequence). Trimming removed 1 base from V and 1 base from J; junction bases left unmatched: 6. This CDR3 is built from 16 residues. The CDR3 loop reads CASSIGGTAHNYGYTF. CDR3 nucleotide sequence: TGTGCCAGTAGTATAGGCGGGACAGCGCATAACTATGGCTACACCTTC. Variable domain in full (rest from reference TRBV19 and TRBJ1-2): DGGITQSPKYLFRKEGQNVTLSCEQNLNHDAMYWYRQDPGQGLRLIYYSQIVNDFQKGDIAEGYSVSREKKESFPLTVTSAQKNPTAFYLCASSIGGTAHNYGYTFGSGTRLTVV.

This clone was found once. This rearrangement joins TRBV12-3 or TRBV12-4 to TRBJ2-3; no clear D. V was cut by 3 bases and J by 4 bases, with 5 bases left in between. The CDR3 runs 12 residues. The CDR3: CASSFFADTQYF. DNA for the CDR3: TGTGCCAGCAGTTTCTTCGCAGATACGCAGTATTTT.

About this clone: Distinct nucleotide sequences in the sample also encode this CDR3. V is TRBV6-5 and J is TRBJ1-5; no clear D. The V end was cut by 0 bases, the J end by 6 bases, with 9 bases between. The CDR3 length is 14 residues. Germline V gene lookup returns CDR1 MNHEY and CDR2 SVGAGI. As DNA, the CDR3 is TGTGCCAGCAGTTACTCCGGGGTAGGTCAGCCCCAGCATTTT. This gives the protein CASSYSGVGQPQHF.

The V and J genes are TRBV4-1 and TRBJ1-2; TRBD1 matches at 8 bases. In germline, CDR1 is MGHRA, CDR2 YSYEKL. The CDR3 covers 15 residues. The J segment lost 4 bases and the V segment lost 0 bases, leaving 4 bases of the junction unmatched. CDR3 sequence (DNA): TGCGCCAGCAGCCAAGACGGACAGGGTTCCTATGGCTACACCTTC. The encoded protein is CASSQDGQGSYGYTF.

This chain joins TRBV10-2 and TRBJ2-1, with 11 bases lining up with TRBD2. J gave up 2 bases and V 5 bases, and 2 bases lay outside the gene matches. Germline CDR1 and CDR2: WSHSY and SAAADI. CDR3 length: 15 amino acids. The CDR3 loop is CASSTSGGTYNEQFF. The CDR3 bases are TGCGCCAGCAGTACTAGCGGGGGAACCTACAATGAGCAGTTCTTC.

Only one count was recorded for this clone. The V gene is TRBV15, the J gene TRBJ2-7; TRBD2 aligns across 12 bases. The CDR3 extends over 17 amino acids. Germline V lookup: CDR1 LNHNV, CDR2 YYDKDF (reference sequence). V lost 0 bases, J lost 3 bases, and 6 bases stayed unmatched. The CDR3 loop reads CATSREKPSGGVYEQYF. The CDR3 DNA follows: TGTGCCACCAGCAGAGAAAAGCCTAGCGGGGGGGTCTACGAGCAGTACTTC.